These 30 T cell receptor beta chains share one sample of origin, sequenced in a study of cytomegalovirus exposure and HLA in healthy donors. Primers included in the PCR were 60 Vbeta and 13 Jbeta primers. Some clones are missing from TCRdb's copy, which holds only in-frame ones; the method was immunoSEQ multiplex PCR. Altogether 80,000 to 95,000 clones are present, around three quarters being singletons, with the ten largest covering roughly 16%. The specimen sequenced was PBMCs. The source is a woman in her 50s in good health and CMV-seropositive.

The chain combines TRBV10-3 with TRBJ1-1; 8 nucleotides line up with TRBD1. This CDR3 is 13 amino acids long. The trim removed 6 bases at V and 3 bases at J, leaving 3 bases unmatched. The germline V gene encodes CDR1 ENHRY and CDR2 SYGVKD. CDR3 amino acids: CAISRGQDTEAFF. CDR3 in DNA: TGTGCCATCAGCAGGGGGCAGGACACTGAAGCTTTCTTT.

The chain joins TRBV27 to TRBJ2-7, with 7 bases fitting TRBD2. This CDR3 is built from 13 residues. Germline V CDR1 and CDR2: MNHEY, SMNVEV (reference sequence). Losses at the gene ends were 6 bases for V and 3 bases for J; bases not matched to a gene: 5. The CDR3 region has the DNA TGTGCCAGCAGCCGGGGGGTCTTCTACGAGCAGTACTTC. Its translation: CASSRGVFYEQYF.

The chain combines TRBV27 with TRBJ2-7, with 9 bases lining up with TRBD1. The V and J ends lost 6 bases and 1 base, in that order; junction bases with no gene match: 10. The CDR3 is 16 residues long. Germline lookup yields CDR1 MNHEY and CDR2 SMNVEV (reference sequence). The chain's CDR3 is CASRDRTGASSYEQYF. For the CDR3, the DNA is TGTGCCAGCAGGGATCGGACAGGGGCGTCATCCTACGAGCAGTACTTC.

This chain uses TRBV5-6 with TRBJ1-1, with 8 bases that match TRBD1. The germline CDR1 and CDR2 sequences are SGHDT and YYEEEE. The CDR3 is made up of 13 amino acids. V shed 3 bases and J 5 bases; nucleotides not matched to a gene: 3. The CDR3 loop is CASSWGQVTEAFF. CDR3 sequence (DNA): TGTGCCAGCAGCTGGGGACAGGTTACTGAAGCTTTCTTT. Full variable domain (outside the CDR3, taken from reference TRBV5-6 and TRBJ1-1): DAGVTQSPTHLIKTRGQQVTLRCSPKSGHDTVSWYQQALGQGPQFIFQYYEEEERQRGNFPDRFSGHQFPNYSSELNVNALLLGDSALYLCASSWGQVTEAFFGQGTRLTVV.

In this sample, this clone turned up a few times. This sequence joins TRBV30 and TRBJ2-2, with D tentatively TRBD2 (5 bases). The CDR3 loop spans 14 amino acids. CDR1 is GTSNPN and CDR2 is SVGIG in the germline V gene (reference sequence). Deletions cut 3 bases from V and 5 bases from J, with 13 bases between. This CDR3 reads CAWSPLGRTGELFF. In nucleotides, the CDR3 is TGTGCCTGGAGCCCCTTGGGGAGAACCGGGGAGCTGTTTTTT.

The rearrangement joins TRBV27 to TRBJ2-7; 8 positions match TRBD1. The germline V gene has CDR1 MNHEY and CDR2 SMNVEV (reference sequence). There are 19 residues in the CDR3. J gave up 3 bases and V 5 bases, and 21 bases lay outside the gene matches. The DNA of the CDR3 is TGTGCCAGCAGTCTTAGCGGAGGACAGGGTAGGGGGTTCCTCTACGAGCAGTACTTC. Protein product: CASSLSGGQGRGFLYEQYF.

CDR3 loop: CASRGQGTYNEQFF. In nucleotides, the CDR3 is TGTGCCAGCAGAGGACAGGGGACCTACAATGAGCAGTTCTTC. This chain links TRBV2 with TRBJ2-1, with TRBD1 matching over 9 bases. There are 14 residues in the CDR3. Losses at the gene ends were 6 bases for V and 2 bases for J; bases not matched to a gene: 2. From germline, CDR1 is SNHLY and CDR2 FYNNEI.

The CDR3 nucleotides are TGCAGCGTTGATGCTAGCTCCGAGCAGTACTTC. This translates into CSVDASSEQYF. This chain connects TRBV29-1 to TRBJ2-7, with D maybe TRBD2 (5 bases). Per the germline V gene, CDR1 is SQVTM and CDR2 is ANQGSEA. Trimming took 3 bases from V and 6 from J, leaving 9 bases between them. This CDR3 has 11 residues.

This chain links TRBV19 with TRBJ2-2; possibly TRBD2 for D (6 bases). CDR3 size: 15 residues. The germline V gene encodes CDR1 LNHDA and CDR2 SQIVND (reference sequence). V was cut by 3 bases and J by 7 bases, with 15 bases left in between. CDR3 region: CASSILPSAGGELFF. DNA for the CDR3: TGTGCCAGTAGTATCCTGCCTAGCGCTGGCGGGGAGCTGTTTTTT.

The gene calls are TRBV6-1 and TRBJ1-2; D is possibly TRBD1 (6 bases). V was trimmed by 4 bases and J by 4 bases, leaving 13 bases between them. The germline V gene has CDR1 MNHNS and CDR2 SASEGT. The CDR3 extends over 14 amino acids. The CDR3: CASSGLGGAYGYTF. DNA of the CDR3: TGTGCCAGCAGTGGTTTGGGGGGGGCCTATGGCTACACCTTC.

This clone was observed a single time. The chain's CDR3 is CASSPRTNSNYGYTF. As DNA, the CDR3 is TGTGCCAGCTCACCACGGACAAACTCTAACTATGGCTACACCTTC. V gene TRBV18 combines with J gene TRBJ1-2, with D possibly TRBD1 on 5 matching bases. V lost 1 base and J lost 0, with 9 bases in between. Per germline, CDR1 KGHSH and CDR2 LQKENI. This CDR3 comprises 15 residues.

This chain joins TRBV2 and TRBJ2-6; 10 nucleotides line up with TRBD1. The V gene's germline CDR1 is SNHLY and CDR2 FYNNEI. The CDR3 runs to 17 residues. The V and J ends lost 3 bases and 2 bases, in that order; junction bases with no gene match: 4. DNA of the CDR3: TGTGCCAGCAGTGACGACAGGGGGCTTACTGGGGCCAACGTCCTGACTTTC. Its translation: CASSDDRGLTGANVLTF. Supplemented by reference TRBV2 and TRBJ2-6, the full variable domain reads EPEVTQTPSHQVTQMGQEVILRCVPISNHLYFYWYRQILGQKVEFLVSFYNNEISEKSEIFDDQFSVERPDGSNFTLKIRSTKLEDSAMYFCASSDDRGLTGANVLTFGAGSRLTVL.

The gene calls are TRBV30 and TRBJ2-3; 7 nucleotides match TRBD2. The CDR3 totals 15 residues. From germline, CDR1 is GTSNPN and CDR2 SVGIG (reference sequence). J gave up 2 bases and V 5 bases, and 10 bases lay outside the gene matches. This chain's CDR3 is CAWGRLSGDTDTQYF. CDR3 in DNA: TGTGCCTGGGGGCGACTCAGCGGGGACACAGATACGCAGTATTTT.

This clone was detected a few times. The chain couples TRBV13 to TRBJ1-1; D unclear. Trimming pared 5 bases from V and 1 base from J, leaving 11 bases between. Per germline, CDR1 PRHDT and CDR2 FYEKMQ (reference sequence). The CDR3 loop spans 14 amino acids. The CDR3 DNA is TGTGCCAGCAGCCCACGTATCGGGAACACTGAAGCTTTCTTT. This sequence encodes CASSPRIGNTEAFF.

This clone showed up just a few times. The chain couples TRBV2 to TRBJ1-2; 9 positions match TRBD1. CDR3 length: 14 amino acids. The junction had 7 bases not matched to a gene; V was cut back by 8 bases and J by 3 bases. Germline values: CDR1 SNHLY, CDR2 FYNNEI. The CDR3 reads CASHLRDRDYGYTF. DNA of the CDR3: TGTGCCAGCCATCTCAGGGACAGGGACTATGGCTACACCTTC.

This clone was counted a single time. The gene calls are TRBV2 and TRBJ2-3, with D perhaps TRBD2 (5 bases). Trimming pared 6 bases from V and 2 bases from J, leaving 18 bases between. CDR3 length equals 16 residues. Germline assignment: CDR1 SNHLY and CDR2 FYNNEI. The CDR3 here is CASRATRLNPTDTQYF. DNA of the CDR3: TGTGCCAGCAGGGCGACAAGACTAAACCCCACAGATACGCAGTATTTT. The whole variable domain, remainder taken from reference TRBV2 and TRBJ2-3, is EPEVTQTPSHQVTQMGQEVILRCVPISNHLYFYWYRQILGQKVEFLVSFYNNEISEKSEIFDDQFSVERPDGSNFTLKIRSTKLEDSAMYFCASRATRLNPTDTQYFGPGTRLTVL.

The CDR3: CASKSSGQETQYF. The DNA of the CDR3 is TGCGCCAGCAAGTCTAGCGGCCAAGAGACCCAGTACTTC. This chain connects TRBV10-2 to TRBJ2-5, with 7 nucleotides matching TRBD2. From germline, CDR1 is WSHSY and CDR2 SAAADI. CDR3 size: 13 residues. The trim removed 7 bases at V and 1 base at J, leaving 3 bases unmatched.

The V and J genes are TRBV6-1 and TRBJ2-2; 7 bases are a match to TRBD2. The germline V gene encodes CDR1 MNHNS and CDR2 SASEGT. The CDR3 sequence is 15 residues long. V dropped 2 bases and J dropped 4; count of bases not matched to a gene: 4. CDR3 residues: CASSEWLAATGELFF. The CDR3 nucleotides are TGTGCCAGCAGTGAATGGCTAGCGGCCACCGGGGAGCTGTTTTTT.

J is TRBJ2-1 and V is TRBV15, with D possibly being TRBD2 (6 bases). The germline V gene encodes CDR1 LNHNV and CDR2 YYDKDF (reference sequence). With 4 bases removed from V and 1 base from J, the gap between germline ends came to 17 bases. CDR3 length: 17 residues. The CDR3 reads CATSTNRYSGSYNEQFF. In DNA form, the CDR3 reads TGTGCCACCAGCACCAACCGATACAGCGGGTCCTACAATGAGCAGTTCTTC.

This chain connects TRBV29-1 to TRBJ2-7; 11 nucleotides line up with TRBD1. V lost 7 bases, J lost 3 bases, and 5 bases stayed unmatched. CDR1 and CDR2 from the germline V gene are SQVTM and ANQGSEA. This CDR3 spans 13 amino acids. CDR3 sequence reads: CSGGQGAFYEQYF. The CDR3 nucleotides read TGCAGCGGTGGACAGGGGGCTTTCTACGAGCAGTACTTC.

By its share, this clone is medium-sized. The CDR3 DNA reads TGTGCCAGTAGTATTTTGGGAGGGATTGAAGCTTTCTTT. Translated: CASSILGGIEAFF. This chain connects TRBV19 to TRBJ1-1; the D is unclear. This CDR3 comprises 13 residues. V lost 3 bases and J 7 bases, leaving 12 bases between the germline ends. Germline assignment: CDR1 LNHDA and CDR2 SQIVND (reference sequence).

This clone was detected once. This chain connects TRBV7-2 to TRBJ2-1; 11 bases are shared with TRBD2. CDR1 and CDR2 (germline): SGHTA, FQGNSA. The trim removed 2 bases at V and 8 bases at J, leaving 8 bases unmatched. The CDR3 is 16 amino acids. CDR3 protein: CASSLIAGGPMDEQFF. In DNA, the CDR3 is TGTGCCAGCAGCTTAATAGCGGGAGGGCCTATGGATGAGCAGTTCTTC.

The chain joins TRBV28 to TRBJ2-7; possible D gene TRBD1, 5 bases. This CDR3 is built from 12 residues. V was cut by 11 bases and J by 2 bases, with 13 bases left in between. Germline lookup yields CDR1 MDHEN and CDR2 SYDVKM. The CDR3 loop reads CASSTDPYEQYF. The CDR3 nucleotides read TGTGCCTCGTCGACAGACCCCTACGAGCAGTACTTC. The full variable domain, in which reference TRBV28 and TRBJ2-7 provide the parts outside the CDR3, is DVKVTQSSRYLVKRTGEKVFLECVQDMDHENMFWYRQDPGLGLRLIYFSYDVKMKEKGDIPEGYSVSREKKERFSLILESASTNQTSMYLCASSTDPYEQYFGPGTRLTVT.

The rearrangement links TRBV19 to TRBJ1-2; 7 nucleotides align to TRBD1. Germline V gene sequence: CDR1 LNHDA, CDR2 SQIVND (reference sequence). This CDR3 has 12 residues. Trimming at V came to 6 bases and at J to 2 bases, leaving 0 bases not matched to a gene. The CDR3 bases are TGTGCCAGTAGACAGGGGAACTATGGCTACACCTTC. This gives the protein CASRQGNYGYTF.

V is TRBV30 and J is TRBJ1-4; D is uncertain. The length of the CDR3 is 12 residues. Germline V lookup: CDR1 GTSNPN, CDR2 SVGIG (reference sequence). Trimming took 1 base from V and 3 from J, leaving 3 bases between them. The CDR3, as DNA: TGTGCCTGGAGTGCATCTAATGAAAAACTGTTTTTT. This codes for CAWSASNEKLFF.

The rearrangement uses TRBV5-1 and TRBJ1-3, with D possibly TRBD1 on 6 matching bases. With 4 bases removed from V and 0 bases from J, the gap between germline ends came to 14 bases. This CDR3 contains 16 residues. The V gene's germline CDR1 is SGHRS and CDR2 YFSETQ. DNA of the CDR3: TGCGCCAGCAGCCAGGGGCGGAATGGCTCTGGAAACACCATATATTTT. It is translated as CASSQGRNGSGNTIYF.

The chain has TRBV28 and TRBJ2-2, with D maybe TRBD1 (6 bases). CDR3 length: 16 residues. CDR1 is MDHEN, CDR2 SYDVKM, per germline. The V end was cut by 6 bases, the J end by 0 bases, with 14 bases between. CDR3 in amino acids: CASRRTVRANTGELFF. The CDR3 DNA reads TGTGCCAGCAGAAGGACAGTAAGGGCGAACACCGGGGAGCTGTTTTTT.

This clone appeared a few times. This chain joins TRBV9 and TRBJ2-3; 8 positions agree with TRBD2. Per germline, CDR1 SGDLS and CDR2 YYNGEE. The CDR3 loop spans 15 amino acids. Germline trimming cut 6 bases from V and 5 bases from J; bases unmatched to any gene: 11. Here the CDR3 DNA reads TGTGCCAGCAATCAGGCCGGGACTAGTAGAGATACGCAGTATTTT. Translation: CASNQAGTSRDTQYF.

This clone was recorded a few times. The rearrangement joins TRBV27 to TRBJ1-5, with TRBD1 matching over 9 bases. This CDR3 is built from 15 residues. Germline V lookup: CDR1 MNHEY, CDR2 SMNVEV (reference sequence). J was trimmed by 4 bases and V by 5 bases; bases with no gene match: 6. The DNA of the CDR3 is TGTGCCAGCAGTGCACAGGGGGCTCTGAATCAGCCCCAGCATTTT. Protein sequence: CASSAQGALNQPQHF.

This sequence joins TRBV2 and TRBJ2-5, with TRBD1 as a possible D gene (5 bases). The V gene lost 6 bases and the J gene lost 1 base, with 12 bases spanning the gap. The germline V gene has CDR1 SNHLY and CDR2 FYNNEI. The CDR3 is 14 amino acids. For the CDR3, the DNA is TGTGCCAGCAGCCCGATCAGGGTCCAAGAGACCCAGTACTTC. It translates to CASSPIRVQETQYF.